This TCR beta chain stems from a study of neurological immune-mediated disorders. MiXCR, run by TCRdb on the 5' RACE reads, gives a single entry per CDR3 protein. The data hold 45,000 to 55,000 distinct CDR3 sequences, with 10% observed a single time. This clonotype was recorded many times. This CDR3 contains 17 residues. Germline V gene sequence: CDR1 KGHSH, CDR2 LQKENI. Between the trimmed V and J ends, which lost 4 bases and 5 bases, there was a span of 21 bases. Sample: PBMCs. This clonotype originated in a woman aged 40 to 50 with HTLV-1-associated myelopathy (HAM/TSP). The chain joins TRBV18 to TRBJ1-5; TRBD1 might be the D (5 bases). This chain's CDR3 is CASSLERTGLSDQPQHF. DNA of the CDR3: TGTGCCAGCTCACTGGAACGGACGGGGCTTTCTGATCAGCCCCAGCATTTT.